Below are 22 T cell receptor beta chains sequenced from a single sample in a study of identical twins. TCRdb recomputed calls from the 5' RACE reads with MiXCR, one row per CDR3 protein. The sample has 400,000 to 500,000 distinct CDR3 sequences, around 18% seen once; the top ten hold around 10%. The sample consisted of naive T cells sorted from blood. These TCRs come from a man aged 45-65 years in good health.

This clonotype was observed a few times. The V gene is TRBV12-3 or TRBV12-4, the J gene TRBJ2-1; D gene unclear. V dropped 3 bases and J dropped 9 bases, with 12 bases sitting between them. This CDR3 comprises 13 residues. The CDR3, as DNA: TGTGCCAGCAGTTTCAACCTAGGAAGTGAGCAGTTCTTC. This gives the protein CASSFNLGSEQFF.

This clonotype was counted at least ten times. The chain joins TRBV7-9 to TRBJ1-2; 10 bases map to TRBD1. The CDR3 has 15 residues. CDR1 SEHNR and CDR2 FQNEAQ come from the germline V gene (reference sequence). Trimming cost V 5 bases and J 7 bases; bases outside gene matches: 10. This CDR3 reads CASSTEGQGIVGYTF. CDR3 in DNA: TGTGCCAGCAGCACCGAGGGACAGGGGATTGTTGGCTACACCTTC.

This clonotype was counted at least ten times. CDR3 region: CSVGRGGGFGYEQYF. Here the CDR3 DNA reads TGCAGCGTTGGCAGGGGTGGGGGTTTCGGCTACGAGCAGTACTTC. This sequence joins TRBV29-1 and TRBJ2-7; perhaps TRBD1 as D (6 bases). Between the trimmed V and J ends, which lost 4 bases and 3 bases, there was a span of 19 bases. The CDR3 spans 15 residues. Germline CDR1 reads SQVTM; CDR2 reads ANQGSEA.

This clonotype was recorded a few times. The rearrangement joins TRBV5-1 to TRBJ1-5; 9 nucleotides line up with TRBD1. This CDR3 spans 15 amino acids. From germline, CDR1 is SGHRS and CDR2 YFSETQ. V shed 4 bases and J 6 bases; nucleotides not matched to a gene: 8. CDR3 region: CASSTGQGQRQPQHF. The CDR3 region has the DNA TGCGCCAGCAGCACGGGACAGGGCCAGCGTCAGCCCCAGCATTTT.

This clonotype was detected a few times. This sequence joins TRBV12-3 or TRBV12-4 and TRBJ2-5; TRBD2 matches at 8 bases. Trimming took 2 bases from V and 5 from J; bases not matched to a gene: 7. The CDR3 runs 15 residues. The chain's CDR3 is CASSLFSGVAETQYF. In DNA, the CDR3 is TGTGCCAGCAGTTTATTTAGCGGGGTAGCTGAGACCCAGTACTTC.

This sequence joins TRBV10-3 and TRBJ2-1; D is undetermined. Trimming removed 5 bases from V and 0 bases from J, with 11 bases in between. The CDR3 sequence is 15 residues long. Germline CDR1 and CDR2: ENHRY and SYGVKD. CDR3 residues: CAISLSLSSYNEQFF. CDR3 nucleotides: TGTGCCATCAGTTTAAGTCTAAGCTCCTACAATGAGCAGTTCTTC.

This clonotype was picked up a small number of times. The V gene is TRBV4-3, the J gene TRBJ2-5; TRBD1 is a possible D gene (5 bases). CDR1 and CDR2 (germline): LGHNA, YSLEER. The CDR3 is 15 amino acids. V was clipped by 5 bases and J by 2 bases, with 15 bases between them. The chain's CDR3 is CASSERGQGQETQYF. The CDR3 DNA sequence: TGCGCCAGCAGCGAAAGGGGCCAGGGACAAGAGACCCAGTACTTC.

The sample holds many counts of this clonotype. The chain has TRBV11-2 and TRBJ2-7; 7 nucleotides match TRBD1. The ends lost 3 bases at V and 3 bases at J; junction bases unmatched: 11. Germline lookup yields CDR1 SGHAT and CDR2 FQNNGV. The length of the CDR3 is 16 residues. CDR3 residues: CASSLTDRVHFYEQYF. CDR3 DNA sequence: TGTGCCAGCAGCTTGACTGACAGGGTACATTTCTACGAGCAGTACTTC.

V and J are TRBV28 and TRBJ2-1, with 8 bases fitting TRBD1. The CDR3 has 16 residues. Unmatched junction bases numbered 7, after V lost 4 bases and J lost 2 bases. Germline CDR1 and CDR2: MDHEN and SYDVKM. The CDR3 nucleotides read TGTGCCAGCAGTTCTTCCGGACAGGGCCCCTACAATGAGCAGTTCTTC. As protein: CASSSSGQGPYNEQFF.

The CDR3 region has the DNA TGTGCCAGCAGTTTAATTGCACTTTATGGCAGTGACAGCAATCAGCCCCAGCATTTT. Amino acid sequence: CASSLIALYGSDSNQPQHF. The chain employs TRBV28 and TRBJ1-5; no definite D call. Germline loops: CDR1 MDHEN, CDR2 SYDVKM. This CDR3 is built from 19 residues. The germline V and J ends were trimmed by 2 bases and 1 base, with 21 bases remaining between them.

Many counts were recorded for this clonotype. J is TRBJ2-1 and V is TRBV20-1; D might be TRBD2 (5 bases). V was cut by 5 bases and J by 0 bases, with 11 bases left in between. CDR3 length: 14 amino acids. Germline lookup yields CDR1 DFQATT and CDR2 SNEGSKA (reference sequence). The CDR3 reads CSAQLGISYNEQFF. The CDR3 nucleotides are TGCAGTGCTCAACTAGGCATCTCCTACAATGAGCAGTTCTTC.

This chain joins TRBV6-2 or TRBV6-3 and TRBJ2-7, with a weak D call TRBD1 (6 bases). This CDR3 has 10 amino acids. V lost 6 bases, J lost 6 bases, and 6 bases lay in between. Germline V gene sequence: CDR1 MNHEY, CDR2 SVGEGT. CDR3 in amino acids: CASRGAEQYF. The CDR3, as DNA: TGTGCCAGCAGGGGGGCCGAGCAGTACTTC.

The table lists this clonotype with many counts. The rearrangement uses TRBV7-2 and TRBJ2-3, with TRBD1 identical over 7 bases. Germline CDR1 reads SGHTA; CDR2 reads FQGNSA. The CDR3 contains 15 residues. The ends lost 2 bases at V and 0 bases at J; junction bases unmatched: 2. The CDR3 nucleotides read TGTGCCAGCAGCTTAACAGGGGTGAGCACAGATACGCAGTATTTT. Its translation is CASSLTGVSTDTQYF.

This clonotype was counted ten times or more. This chain links TRBV14 with TRBJ2-5, with no clear D. Trimming pared 1 base from V and 4 bases from J, leaving 4 bases between. This CDR3 region has 12 residues. Germline loops: CDR1 SGHDN, CDR2 FVKESK. The CDR3 here is CASSQAGETQYF. DNA for the CDR3: TGTGCCAGCAGCCAAGCGGGAGAGACCCAGTACTTC.

The sample holds a few counts of this clonotype. The rearrangement joins TRBV28 to TRBJ1-2; D unresolved. There are 12 residues in the CDR3. Per the germline V gene, CDR1 is MDHEN and CDR2 is SYDVKM. V dropped 5 bases and J dropped 7 bases, with 11 bases sitting between them. CDR3 nucleotide sequence: TGTGCCAGCAGTCGACCCAAGGGTGGCTACACCTTC. Translated, it gives CASSRPKGGYTF.

The table lists this clonotype with a few counts. The rearrangement joins TRBV12-3 or TRBV12-4 to TRBJ2-1; a weak D match, TRBD1 (6 bases). The CDR3 is 13 residues long. The V gene lost 6 bases and the J gene lost 5 bases, with 11 bases spanning the gap. DNA for the CDR3: TGTGCCAGCAGGTGGACAGTCGACAATGAGCAGTTCTTC. Amino acid sequence: CASRWTVDNEQFF.

This clonotype was observed a few times. The rearrangement uses TRBV6-5 and TRBJ2-2; D tentatively fits TRBD1 or TRBD2 (5 bases each). CDR1 and CDR2 from the germline V gene are MNHEY and SVGAGI. Trimming left V 0 bases short and J 5 bases short, with 10 bases between. This CDR3 is built from 15 residues. The CDR3 DNA is TGTGCCAGCAGTTACTCGCATGGGGGTACCGGGGAGCTGTTTTTT. Protein sequence: CASSYSHGGTGELFF.

The chain recombines TRBV10-3 with TRBJ1-3, with TRBD1 identical over 7 bases. The CDR3 consists of 13 residues. The ends lost 8 bases at V and 2 bases at J; junction bases unmatched: 3. Germline lookup yields CDR1 ENHRY and CDR2 SYGVKD. DNA of the CDR3: TGTGCCATCCATGACAGGGCTGGAAACACCATATATTTT. It specifies CAIHDRAGNTIYF.

The chain combines TRBV6-5 with TRBJ2-7, with D unresolved. Trimming pared 2 bases from V and 3 bases from J, leaving 14 bases between. CDR1 and CDR2 (germline): MNHEY, SVGAGI. This CDR3 has 15 residues. The CDR3 loop reads CASSYEPTVGYEQYF. The DNA of the CDR3 is TGTGCCAGCAGTTACGAACCCACAGTGGGCTACGAGCAGTACTTC.

This clonotype was observed at least ten times. This chain joins TRBV18 and TRBJ2-7; maybe TRBD1 (6 bases). Trimming took off 3 bases at V and 7 bases at J, with 25 bases between the two ends. Germline V CDR1 and CDR2: KGHSH, LQKENI. This CDR3 region has 17 residues. The CDR3: CASSPTGPTLKRNEQYF. CDR3 in DNA: TGTGCCAGCTCACCTACAGGGCCAACATTAAAGCGGAATGAGCAGTACTTC.

This CDR3 is CATSPDRAHEQYF. In DNA, the CDR3 is TGTGCCACCAGCCCAGACAGGGCCCACGAGCAGTACTTC. The rearrangement uses TRBV15 and TRBJ2-7, with TRBD1 matching 7 bases. Germline V CDR1 and CDR2: LNHNV, YYDKDF (reference sequence). V trimming: 5 bases; J trimming: 5 bases; junction bases outside the gene matches: 6. This CDR3 is built from 13 residues.

This rearrangement joins TRBV5-1 to TRBJ2-7, with 8 bases aligning to TRBD1. Losses at the gene ends were 0 bases for V and 2 bases for J; bases not matched to a gene: 10. CDR1 is SGHRS and CDR2 is YFSETQ in the germline V gene. The CDR3 runs 17 residues. The CDR3 DNA reads TGCGCCAGCAGCTTGGCGGCTTTGGACAGGGACCCCTACGAGCAGTACTTC. This sequence encodes CASSLAALDRDPYEQYF. Variable domain in full (rest from reference TRBV5-1 and TRBJ2-7): KAGVTQTPRYLIKTRGQQVTLSCSPISGHRSVSWYQQTPGQGLQFLFEYFSETQRNKGNFPGRFSGRQFSNSRSEMNVSTLELGDSALYLCASSLAALDRDPYEQYFGPGTRLTVT.